The clone carrying this T cell receptor beta chain has at least ten counts. No antigen is known for it. Using its own MiXCR run on the 5' RACE reads, TCRdb lists one record per CDR3 protein. In the table there are more than 120,000 distinct CDR3 sequences, 7.7% of which are singletons. This sample was included in a study of T cells after yellow fever vaccination. Background on the study: Libraries from low-cell-number fractions were prepared with the SMART-Seq v4 Ultra Low Input RNA kit.

Study findings and constraints: The study found a weaker secondary response that peaked faster, day 5 versus 15. Post-booster repertoires again held most primary-vaccination clones (roughly 96% CD4, about 88% CD8).

The source material was CD4+ T cells sorted from PBMCs, sampled 5 days after the yellow fever booster vaccination. This receptor was obtained from a man aged 25-45 years who received the YFV17D yellow fever vaccine.

The CDR3 sequence: CASLNAGAADTQYF. DNA for the CDR3: TGTGCCAGCTTAAATGCGGGAGCGGCAGATACGCAGTATTTT. This sequence joins TRBV7-9 and TRBJ2-3, with 7 positions matching TRBD2. The CDR3 contains 14 residues. CDR1 SEHNR and CDR2 FQNEAQ come from the germline V gene (reference sequence). V was clipped by 8 bases and J by 4 bases; unmatched bases: 9.